A selection of T cell receptor beta chains follows, all from one sample in a study of cytotoxic CD8 clonotypes in ibrutinib-treated CLL. The table came from immunoSEQ multiplex PCR; TCRdb's copy has only in-frame clones and leaves some out. Of about 76,000 clones listed, 70% to 90% are singletons. The material sequenced was PBMCs, taken after 24 months of ibrutinib treatment. These receptor sequences come from a human donor with chronic lymphocytic leukemia. Both conserved end residues are part of each CDR3. D genes are given only for firm matches. Where a row states a size, it is once, few, many or the class of an expanded clone; other rows omit it.

v_call	j_call	d_call	clone_size	cdr3_nt	cdr3_aa
TRBV14	TRBJ2-1	TRBD2	NA	TGTGCCAGCAGCCAAGAACTAAGCCCGCTAGCGGGAGGGGTCAATGAGCAGTTCTTC	CASSQELSPLAGGVNEQFF
TRBV19	TRBJ2-7	NA	NA	TGTGCCAGTAGTATTCGGCAGGGGGGGACGGACGAGCAGTACTTC	CASSIRQGGTDEQYF
TRBV7-2	TRBJ1-1	TRBD1	NA	TGTGCCAGCAGCTTAAAGGGCCTGACAGGGGGGAACACTGAAGCTTTCTTT	CASSLKGLTGGNTEAFF
TRBV15	TRBJ1-1	NA	NA	TGTGCCACCAGCGGCCAGGGGACTGAAGCTTTCTTT	CATSGQGTEAFF
TRBV7-3	TRBJ2-7	NA	NA	TGTGCCAGCAGCTTTCGGGGCAGGGGCGACGAGCAGTACTTC	CASSFRGRGDEQYF
TRBV5-4	TRBJ2-2	NA	NA	TGTGCCAGCAGCTTACCCCCAACCGGGGAGCTGTTTTTT	CASSLPPTGELFF
TRBV6-1	TRBJ2-3	TRBD2	NA	TGTGCCAGCAGTGGACCGATACTAGCGGGAGGTAGCACAGATACGCAGTATTTT	CASSGPILAGGSTDTQYF
TRBV28	TRBJ2-3	NA	NA	TGTGCCAGCAGTATGGTGGGAGGGGGGGCAGATACGCAGTATTTT	CASSMVGGGADTQYF
TRBV7-6	TRBJ2-1	TRBD1	once	TGTGCCAGCCGAGAAACAGGGGAATACAATGAGCAGTTCTTC	CASRETGEYNEQFF
TRBV7-2	TRBJ2-3	NA	NA	TGTGCCAGCAGCCCCTATCCTACCCCCACAGATACGCAGTATTTT	CASSPYPTPTDTQYF